The 30 T cell receptor beta chains listed next were all sequenced from one sample in a study of blood T cells in healthy people across ages. Combining a sample-barcoded 5' primer with a J-beta primer mix, a second PCR ran for 7 to 11 cycles. TCRdb reprocessed the 5' RACE reads via MiXCR and lists one record per CDR3 protein. Of approximately 800,000 distinct CDR3 sequences listed, 30% to 45% are singletons. Sequencing was done on a sample of blood. Receptor source: a man aged 18 to 35 in good health.

The chain carries TRBV19 and TRBJ2-2; 7 bases are a match to TRBD2. J was trimmed by 2 bases and V by 5 bases; bases with no gene match: 8. The germline V gene has CDR1 LNHDA and CDR2 SQIVND (reference sequence). The CDR3 has 16 amino acids. The CDR3 sequence is CASSPRDYQNTGELFF. As DNA, the CDR3 is TGTGCCAGTAGTCCCCGGGACTACCAAAACACCGGGGAGCTGTTTTTT.

This clonotype appeared a few times. V gene TRBV7-6 combines with J gene TRBJ1-1; TRBD1 might be the D (6 bases). This CDR3 spans 16 amino acids. CDR1 is SGHVS and CDR2 is FNYEAQ in the germline V gene. Trimming cost V 3 bases and J 3 bases, with 17 bases left between them. CDR3 DNA: TGTGCCAGCAGCTTTGGAGGGGGGCCTACGGACACTGAAGCTTTCTTT. Protein: CASSFGGGPTDTEAFF.

The chain recombines TRBV12-3 or TRBV12-4 with TRBJ2-2, with a tentative D call TRBD2 (5 bases). This CDR3 is 15 amino acids long. Trimming took off 4 bases at V and 0 bases at J, with 9 bases between the two ends. DNA of the CDR3: TGTGCCAGCAGTTCGACTACATCGAACACCGGGGAGCTGTTTTTT. Its translation is CASSSTTSNTGELFF.

In this sample, this clonotype turned up a few times. This chain joins TRBV25-1 and TRBJ2-3, with D hard to call. CDR3 length equals 14 residues. V was cut by 0 bases and J by 5 bases, with 9 bases left in between. The germline V gene has CDR1 MGHDK and CDR2 SYGVNS. CDR3 sequence reads: CASSEYEEIDTQYF. CDR3 nucleotides: TGTGCCAGCAGTGAATATGAGGAGATAGATACGCAGTATTTT.

This chain links TRBV10-3 with TRBJ2-7; TRBD2 agrees at 9 bases. The CDR3 extends over 15 amino acids. Germline V CDR1 and CDR2: ENHRY, SYGVKD. Trimming removed 5 bases from V and 1 base from J; junction bases left unmatched: 6. CDR3 amino acids: CAISPATSGSYEQYF. The CDR3 nucleotides read TGTGCCATCAGTCCTGCGACTAGCGGTTCCTACGAGCAGTACTTC.

V and J are TRBV6-2 or TRBV6-3 and TRBJ2-5; no reliable D call. The CDR3 totals 14 residues. The germline gives CDR1 MNHEY, CDR2 SVGEGT. The V end was cut by 2 bases, the J end by 11 bases, with 18 bases between. DNA for the CDR3: TGTGCCAGCAGTTACACCTTTACGCATGGTGAGCAGTACTTC. It codes for CASSYTFTHGEQYF.

This clonotype appeared many times. The chain combines TRBV20-1 with TRBJ2-3; D is unclear. CDR3 length equals 15 residues. V lost 3 bases and J lost 0, with 13 bases in between. Germline CDR1 is DFQATT and CDR2 is SNEGSKA (reference sequence). The CDR3 DNA sequence: TGCAGTGCTAGCGGTAGAACAACTAGCACAGATACGCAGTATTTT. Protein: CSASGRTTSTDTQYF.

The chain has TRBV20-1 and TRBJ2-3; D tentatively reads TRBD1 or TRBD2 (5 bases each). This CDR3 spans 14 amino acids. From germline, CDR1 is DFQATT and CDR2 SNEGSKA (reference sequence). Trimming pared 3 bases from V and 2 bases from J, leaving 12 bases between. The CDR3 DNA reads TGCAGTGCTAGTAGGGACCCATACACAGATACGCAGTATTTT. It translates to CSASRDPYTDTQYF.

Comment on this clonotype: A much larger clone lies one base from this, so it may be a read error. V usage is TRBV20-1 and J usage is TRBJ2-1; D call uncertain. The CDR3 length is 12 residues. Germline values: CDR1 DFQATT, CDR2 SNEGSKA (reference sequence). Here the CDR3 reads CNAPIRNNEQFF. The CDR3, as DNA: TGCAATGCTCCCATCAGGAACAATGAGCAGTTCTTC.

The V gene is TRBV10-3, the J gene TRBJ2-3; D might be TRBD2 (6 bases). This CDR3 has 15 amino acids. V gave up 4 bases and J gave up 2 bases, with 13 bases separating them. From germline, CDR1 is ENHRY and CDR2 SYGVKD. The CDR3 DNA reads TGTGCCATCAGTGCGCGCGGGACCAACACAGATACGCAGTATTTT. Protein product: CAISARGTNTDTQYF.

V is TRBV18 and J is TRBJ2-5; D perhaps matches TRBD2 (5 bases). V lost 6 bases to trimming and J lost 11 bases, with 22 bases between them. Looked up from germline, CDR1 is KGHSH and CDR2 is LQKENI. The CDR3 sequence is 14 residues long. The CDR3 sequence is CASSPGNQNNEQYF. CDR3 coding DNA: TGTGCCAGCTCCCCCGGGAACCAAAACAATGAGCAGTACTTC.

In its sample, this clonotype was seen many times. The chain joins TRBV28 to TRBJ2-5; 10 nucleotides line up with TRBD1. Losses at the gene ends were 6 bases for V and 5 bases for J; bases not matched to a gene: 9. The germline gives CDR1 MDHEN, CDR2 SYDVKM. The CDR3 has 15 amino acids. The CDR3 DNA reads as TGTGCCAGCAGCCCCGGGACAGGGGTTGGGGAGACCCAGTACTTC. It encodes CASSPGTGVGETQYF. Full variable domain (remainder filled in from reference TRBV28 and TRBJ2-5): DVKVTQSSRYLVKRTGEKVFLECVQDMDHENMFWYRQDPGLGLRLIYFSYDVKMKEKGDIPEGYSVSREKKERFSLILESASTNQTSMYLCASSPGTGVGETQYFGPGTRLLVL.

Notes on this clonotype: It may be a read error: a sequence one base away is much more abundant. CDR3 region: CSARDLDSLLETQFF. The CDR3 DNA is TGCAGTGCTAGAGATCTCGACTCATTGCTGGAGACCCAGTTCTTC. This chain links TRBV20-1 with TRBJ2-1; no clear D gene. CDR1 and CDR2 (germline): DFQATT, SNEGSKA (reference sequence). Trimming pared 0 bases from V and 13 bases from J, leaving 22 bases between. There are 15 residues in the CDR3.

The table lists this clonotype with a count of one. The rearrangement joins TRBV30 to TRBJ2-4; a weak D match, TRBD2 (6 bases). The J call is doubtful: the DNA matches TRBJ2-7 better. The germline V gene has CDR1 GTSNPN and CDR2 SVGIG (reference sequence). This CDR3 region has 13 residues. The CDR3 nucleotides are TGTGCCTGTTGGCCTAGGGGAGGCCACGAGCAGTACTTC. This translates into CACWPRGGHEQYF.

The gene calls are TRBV28 and TRBJ1-2; TRBD1 agrees at 10 bases. Germline lookup yields CDR1 MDHEN and CDR2 SYDVKM. The length of the CDR3 is 16 residues. Unmatched junction bases numbered 12, after V lost 4 bases and J lost 7 bases. In nucleotides, the CDR3 is TGTGCCAGCAGTTCCGAGACAGGGGGCGCAGGTCTTGGCTACACCTTC. Its protein product is CASSSETGGAGLGYTF.

Worth noting for this clonotype: This may be a read error: a much more frequent sequence differs by one nucleotide. The rearrangement uses TRBV12-3 or TRBV12-4 and TRBJ2-1; perhaps TRBD1 as D (6 bases). CDR3 length equals 15 residues. CDR3 coding DNA: TGTGTCAGCAGCCCCGGGACAAGCGTTTACAATGAGCAGTTCTTC. It translates to CVSSPGTSVYNEQFF.

The chain recombines TRBV20-1 with TRBJ2-1, with 15 positions matching TRBD2. Germline V gene sequence: CDR1 DFQATT, CDR2 SNEGSKA (reference sequence). V was pared by 3 bases and J by 4 bases, with 7 bases of the junction left unmatched. The CDR3 extends over 17 amino acids. The CDR3 region is CSARARTSGGAYNEQFF. The CDR3 DNA reads TGCAGTGCTAGGGCCCGGACTAGCGGGGGGGCATACAATGAGCAGTTCTTC.

There are many counts of this clonotype. This chain links TRBV12-3 or TRBV12-4 with TRBJ1-4; TRBD1 agrees at 8 bases. The CDR3 is made up of 14 amino acids. The J segment lost 5 bases and the V segment lost 6 bases, leaving 5 bases of the junction unmatched. The CDR3, as DNA: TGTGCCAGCAGCTTACGACAGGGGAATGAAAAACTGTTTTTT. It codes for CASSLRQGNEKLFF.

This rearrangement joins TRBV12-3 or TRBV12-4 to TRBJ1-2; D not certain. V was clipped by 3 bases and J by 8 bases, with 16 bases between them. The CDR3 contains 14 residues. CDR3 region: CASSFGEKEWGYTF. The DNA for the CDR3 is TGTGCCAGCAGTTTTGGGGAGAAGGAATGGGGCTACACCTTC.

The chain combines TRBV20-1 with TRBJ2-1; D may correspond to TRBD1 or TRBD2 (5 bases each). The end of the DNA aligns better with TRBJ2-7, so the J call may be wrong. The CDR3 spans 12 residues. CDR1 is DFQATT and CDR2 is SNEGSKA in the germline V gene (reference sequence). The CDR3 sequence: CSARGPYNEQYF. The CDR3 bases are TGCAGTGCTAGGGGACCGTACAATGAGCAGTACTTC.

At least ten counts were recorded for this clonotype. This chain joins TRBV7-9 and TRBJ2-7; 7 bases line up with TRBD1. Looked up from germline, CDR1 is SEHNR and CDR2 is FQNEAQ (reference sequence). The V gene end was trimmed by 5 bases and the J gene end by 3 bases; junction bases not matched to a gene: 10. The CDR3 is made up of 15 amino acids. Here the CDR3 DNA reads TGTGCCAGCAGCGCCGGGACAGTCAACTTCTACGAGCAGTACTTC. Translation: CASSAGTVNFYEQYF.

In its sample, this clonotype was seen a few times. V and J are TRBV20-1 and TRBJ2-4, with D perhaps TRBD1 or TRBD2 (7 bases each). CDR1 and CDR2 from the germline V gene are DFQATT and SNEGSKA (reference sequence). The CDR3 totals 13 residues. The V end lost 6 bases, the J end lost 13 bases, and 22 bases lay between the germline ends. The CDR3, as DNA: TGCAGTGCCACCTACCCGACAGGGAGGGAGCAGTACTTC. It codes for CSATYPTGREQYF.

The chain carries TRBV4-3 and TRBJ1-2, with 9 bases that match TRBD1. Trimming at V came to 4 bases and at J to 4 bases, leaving 10 bases not matched to a gene. This CDR3 spans 16 amino acids. From germline, CDR1 is LGHNA and CDR2 YSLEER. The CDR3 coding sequence is TGCGCCAGCAGCCGTTCAACCGGGACAGGGAGCTATGGCTACACCTTC. Translated, it gives CASSRSTGTGSYGYTF.

The rearrangement uses TRBV5-1 and TRBJ1-1, with D tentatively TRBD1 (5 bases). Trimming shortened V by 4 bases and J by 6 bases, and 13 bases separated the two germline ends. Germline V gene lookup returns CDR1 SGHRS and CDR2 YFSETQ. This CDR3 spans 13 amino acids. The CDR3 spells CASSPRGRAEAFF. CDR3 DNA: TGCGCCAGCAGCCCTCGGGGGAGGGCTGAAGCTTTCTTT.

There are a few counts of this clonotype. The chain recombines TRBV27 with TRBJ2-7, with 10 bases that match TRBD1. The CDR3 totals 15 residues. Germline loops: CDR1 MNHEY, CDR2 SMNVEV (reference sequence). Germline trimming cut 5 bases from V and 3 bases from J; bases unmatched to any gene: 7. CDR3 nucleotides: TGTGCCAGCAGTCCTACGACAGGGGGCGTCTACGAGCAGTACTTC. It is translated as CASSPTTGGVYEQYF.

As for this clonotype: This may come from a read error, since a much larger clone is one base off. J is TRBJ2-7 and V is TRBV27; D remains unclear. The CDR3 length is 15 residues. The germline CDR1 and CDR2 sequences are MNHEY and SMNVEV (reference sequence). Trimming shortened V by 2 bases and J by 7 bases, and 18 bases separated the two germline ends. The CDR3 DNA reads TGTGCCAGCAGTTTACGTGGGTTTTCCTACAATGAGCAGTACTTC. Its translation is CASSLRGFSYNEQYF.

The chain carries TRBV30 and TRBJ1-6; 9 positions match TRBD1. The CDR3 runs 15 residues. The junction had 7 bases not matched to a gene; V was cut back by 3 bases and J by 7 bases. Germline lookup yields CDR1 GTSNPN and CDR2 SVGIG (reference sequence). The CDR3 DNA reads TGTGCCTGGAGCCCACCGGACAGGGGAAATTCACCCCTCCACTTT. Translating it yields CAWSPPDRGNSPLHF.

The genes are TRBV5-6 and TRBJ1-2; possibly TRBD1 for D (5 bases). Germline values: CDR1 SGHDT, CDR2 YYEEEE. This CDR3 spans 15 amino acids. The V end was cut by 0 bases, the J end by 4 bases, with 13 bases between. CDR3 coding DNA: TGTGCCAGCAGCTTGGATCCAGGGTCGGGCTATGGCTACACCTTC. Amino acid sequence: CASSLDPGSGYGYTF.

This clonotype was detected ten times or more. V gene TRBV10-3 combines with J gene TRBJ1-2; no clear D gene. The CDR3 runs 11 residues. Trimming removed 0 bases from V and 8 bases from J, with 4 bases in between. The germline V gene has CDR1 ENHRY and CDR2 SYGVKD. DNA of the CDR3: TGTGCCATCAGTGAGTCAGGAGGCTACACCTTC. This encodes CAISESGGYTF.

The chain recombines TRBV7-2 with TRBJ1-6; D may be TRBD1 (5 bases). Trimming shortened V by 5 bases and J by 7 bases, and 12 bases separated the two germline ends. The CDR3 is made up of 14 amino acids. Germline V lookup: CDR1 SGHTA, CDR2 FQGNSA. CDR3 residues: CASSPRDGNSPLHF. Written as DNA, the CDR3 is TGTGCCAGCAGCCCACGGGACGGGAATTCACCCCTCCACTTT.